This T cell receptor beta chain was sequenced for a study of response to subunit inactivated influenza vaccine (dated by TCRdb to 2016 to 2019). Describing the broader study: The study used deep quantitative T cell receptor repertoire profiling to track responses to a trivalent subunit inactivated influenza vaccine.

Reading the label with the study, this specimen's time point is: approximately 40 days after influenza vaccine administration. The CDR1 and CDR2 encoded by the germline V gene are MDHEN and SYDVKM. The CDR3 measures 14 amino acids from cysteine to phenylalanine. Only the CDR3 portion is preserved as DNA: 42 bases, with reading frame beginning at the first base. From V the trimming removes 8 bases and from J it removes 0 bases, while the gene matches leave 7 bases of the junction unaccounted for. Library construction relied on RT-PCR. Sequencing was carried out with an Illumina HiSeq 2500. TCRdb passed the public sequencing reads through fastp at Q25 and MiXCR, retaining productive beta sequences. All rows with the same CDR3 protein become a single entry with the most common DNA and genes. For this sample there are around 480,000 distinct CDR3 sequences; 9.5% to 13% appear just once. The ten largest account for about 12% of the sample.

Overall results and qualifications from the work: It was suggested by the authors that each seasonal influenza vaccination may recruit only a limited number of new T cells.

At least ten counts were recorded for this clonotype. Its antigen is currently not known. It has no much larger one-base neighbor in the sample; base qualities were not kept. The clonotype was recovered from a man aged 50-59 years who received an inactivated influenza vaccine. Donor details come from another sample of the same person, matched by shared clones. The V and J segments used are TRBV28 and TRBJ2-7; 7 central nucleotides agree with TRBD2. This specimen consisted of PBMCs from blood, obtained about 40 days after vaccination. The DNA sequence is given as TGTGCCAGCCAAAGAGGCGGGGGCTCCTACGAGCAGTACTTC. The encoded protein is CASQRGGGSYEQYF.